This TCR beta chain is from a study of beta chain features in type 1 diabetes (dated by TCRdb to the late 2010s). For context, the study as a whole: No differences in mean age, gender distribution, total cell number or subset yield were found between patients and healthy donors. A total of 85 million to 140 million sorted cells were examined across all samples, and the number of cells per subset was strongly correlated with RNA yield. Regulatory and stem cell-like memory subsets were isolated from only 8 patients and about 8 healthy donors, whereas naive and central memory subsets came from all 28 donors. The study compared TCRB repertoires of sorted circulating CD4+ T cell subsets between recently diagnosed type 1 diabetes patients and matched healthy donors. Broader findings and caveats from the paper: Naive, central memory and regulatory TCRB repertoires appeared more similar among patients than among healthy donors. PCR might favor shorter templates, but patient and control samples were amplified and corrected together, so any skew would affect both groups equally. Type 1 diabetes patients showed a moderate but significant shortening of TCRB CDR3 length in all four CD4+ subsets. Because cDNA rather than genomic DNA was sequenced, highly expressing activated cells could have been over-represented, although no difference in activation and CD3 levels was found between groups. At VDJ recombination sites, type 1 diabetes patients had fewer insertions and more deleted nucleotides, which implies abnormalities in thymic rearrangement. HLA sub-analyses involved small numbers of individuals, so any influence of HLA type on TCRB rearrangement remained unresolved.

Each donor gave one peripheral blood draw, averaging about 120 mL, which was collected into heparinised tubes. A BD FACSAria II and a panel including CD45RO, CCR7, CD25, CD127, CD95 and CD27 were used to sort naive, central memory, regulatory and stem cell-like memory CD4+ T cells. Every sorted population had a purity above 95%. PBMCs were isolated right away by Lymphoprep density gradient centrifugation and were stained directly, without culture. So that batch effects would be minimized, each experiment stained and sorted samples in pairs, pairing one healthy donor with one patient. All of the isolated RNA was reverse transcribed with the High Capacity cDNA Reverse Transcription Kit, so expressed TCRB transcripts were sequenced. Deep immunoSEQ sequencing was applied to naive, central memory and regulatory T cell samples, giving an average of around 4 million total reads per sample. Sorted cells were lysed in RLT buffer, and RNA was extracted using DNase-treated RNeasy Micro or Mini kits according to cell number. Each cell subset was processed on its own to prevent cross-contamination, while patient and healthy donor samples were processed together. TCRB sequences were amplified from cDNA with the immunoSEQ multiplex PCR, producing 87-bp fragments spanning the CDR3 region. Sequencing of the amplicons was performed on the Illumina HiSeq platform. For the original study's pipeline: PCR bias was corrected computationally using synthetic template baselines, and reads within Hamming distance 2 were collapsed, with unmergeable singletons discarded. Reads were aligned to IMGT to assign V, D and J genes, CDR3 length, and insertions or deletions at six rearrangement sites. Within each subset, clonotype counts were normalized to sorted cell number, after which true diversity and Gini coefficients were computed with the tcR R package. The overlap coefficient, calculated on TCRB nucleotide sequences, was used to measure repertoire sharing. Out-of-frame TCRB sequences from naive cells were analyzed as a proxy for the pre-selection repertoire. The clones in this table, taken by TCRdb from immuneACCESS, are in-frame only. Not every clone is retained; where verified, under half of the shortfall comes from an unresolved V gene, and the cause of the rest is unknown. That table is the source of V, J and clone size, and D and trimming were worked out from the DNA. Recorded for this sample are under 250,000 clones; about 14% of them occurred a single time. The ten top clones hold about 0.03% of the sample.

Of note for this clone: Its binding antigen is unknown. Base qualities are not at hand, and no much larger clone is one base apart.

The receptor was isolated from a woman between 35 and 50 years old in good health. The sequencing sample was made of naive CD4+ T cells from blood. The cell subset or site label, read with the paper, signifies: true naive CD4+ T cells.

The sequence in DNA is TGTGCCAGCTCACCACCAAGCCGGGAGGACACTGAAGCTTTCTTT. This yields the protein CASSPPSREDTEAFF. Rearrangement joined TRBV18 to TRBJ1-1; no D gene is confidently identified. V loses 0 bases, J loses 3 bases, and the germline ends lie 11 bases apart. The CDR3, cysteine through phenylalanine, is 15 amino acids long. Of all the DNA, just the CDR3 is kept, 45 bases in frame from base 1. From the germline V gene, CDR1 is KGHSH and CDR2 is LQKENI.